The clone carrying this TCR beta chain was counted many times. These data are taken from a study of T cells in Graves' hyperthyroidism and ophthalmopathy. Study-wide background: Peripheral blood was secured at the point of initial diagnosis, before any treatment.

Authors of the study amplified TCR beta CDR3 regions from RNA transcripts. HTBI primers were employed in a first-round RT-PCR of the TCR CDR3. A single record per CDR3 protein comes from TCRdb applying MiXCR to the multiplex PCR reads. The data contain roughly 530,000 distinct CDR3 sequences, more than 15% of them singletons. This CDR3 spans 15 amino acids. The germline V gene has CDR1 SGHRS and CDR2 YFSETQ. Germline trimming cut 4 bases from V and 2 bases from J; bases unmatched to any gene: 7. The source material was blood. The chain has TRBV5-1 and TRBJ2-3, with 7 bases lining up with TRBD1. This receptor was taken from a woman aged 18-29 years with Graves' ophthalmopathy. This CDR3 reads CASSVGTVPTDTQYF. The CDR3 coding sequence is TGCGCCAGCAGCGTGGGGACAGTTCCCACAGATACGCAGTATTTT.